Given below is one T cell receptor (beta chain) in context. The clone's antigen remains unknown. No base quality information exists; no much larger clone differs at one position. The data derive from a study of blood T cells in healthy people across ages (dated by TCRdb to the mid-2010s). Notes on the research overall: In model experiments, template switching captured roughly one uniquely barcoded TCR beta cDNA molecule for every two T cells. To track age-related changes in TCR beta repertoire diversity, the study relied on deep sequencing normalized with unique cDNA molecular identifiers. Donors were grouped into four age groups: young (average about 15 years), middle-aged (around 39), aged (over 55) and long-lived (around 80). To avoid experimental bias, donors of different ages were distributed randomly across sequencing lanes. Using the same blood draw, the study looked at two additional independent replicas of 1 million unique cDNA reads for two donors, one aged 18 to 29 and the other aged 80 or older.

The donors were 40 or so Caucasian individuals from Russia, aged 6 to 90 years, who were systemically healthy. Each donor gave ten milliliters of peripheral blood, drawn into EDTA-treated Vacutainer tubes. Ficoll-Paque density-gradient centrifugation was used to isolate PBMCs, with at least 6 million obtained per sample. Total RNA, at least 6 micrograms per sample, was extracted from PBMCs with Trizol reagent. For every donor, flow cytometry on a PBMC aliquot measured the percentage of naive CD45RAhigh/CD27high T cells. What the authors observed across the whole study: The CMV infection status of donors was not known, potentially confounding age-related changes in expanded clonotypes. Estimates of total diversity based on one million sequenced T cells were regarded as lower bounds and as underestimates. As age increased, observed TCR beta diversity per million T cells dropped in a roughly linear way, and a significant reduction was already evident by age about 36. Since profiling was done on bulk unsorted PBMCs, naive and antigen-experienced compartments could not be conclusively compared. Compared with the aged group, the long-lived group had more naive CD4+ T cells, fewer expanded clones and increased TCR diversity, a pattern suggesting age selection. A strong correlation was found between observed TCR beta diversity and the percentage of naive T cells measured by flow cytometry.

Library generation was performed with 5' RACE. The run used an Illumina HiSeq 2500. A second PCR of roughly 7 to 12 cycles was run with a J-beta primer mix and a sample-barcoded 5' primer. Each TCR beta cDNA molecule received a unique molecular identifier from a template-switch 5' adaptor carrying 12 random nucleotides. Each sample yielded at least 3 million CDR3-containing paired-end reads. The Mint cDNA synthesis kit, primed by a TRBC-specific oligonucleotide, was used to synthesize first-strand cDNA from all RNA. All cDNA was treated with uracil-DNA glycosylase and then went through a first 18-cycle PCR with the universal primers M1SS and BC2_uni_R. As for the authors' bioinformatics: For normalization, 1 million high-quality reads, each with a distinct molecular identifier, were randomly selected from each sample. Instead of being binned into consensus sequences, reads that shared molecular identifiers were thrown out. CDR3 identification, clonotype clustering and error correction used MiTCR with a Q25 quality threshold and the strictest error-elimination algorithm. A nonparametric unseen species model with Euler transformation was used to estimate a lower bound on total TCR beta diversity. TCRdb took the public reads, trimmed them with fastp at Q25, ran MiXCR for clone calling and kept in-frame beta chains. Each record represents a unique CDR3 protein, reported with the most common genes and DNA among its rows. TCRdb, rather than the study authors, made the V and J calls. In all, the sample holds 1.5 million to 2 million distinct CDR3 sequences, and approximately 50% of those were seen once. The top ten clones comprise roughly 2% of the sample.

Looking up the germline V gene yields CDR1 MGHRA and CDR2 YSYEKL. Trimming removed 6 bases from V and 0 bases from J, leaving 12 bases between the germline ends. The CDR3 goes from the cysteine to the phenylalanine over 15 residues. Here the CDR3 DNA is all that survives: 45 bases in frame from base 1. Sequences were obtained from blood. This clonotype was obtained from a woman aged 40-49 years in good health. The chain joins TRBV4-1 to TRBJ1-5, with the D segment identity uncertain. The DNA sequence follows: TGCGCCAGCAGAATATTCCGGGATAGCAATCAGCCCCAGCATTTT. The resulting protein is CASRIFRDSNQPQHF.